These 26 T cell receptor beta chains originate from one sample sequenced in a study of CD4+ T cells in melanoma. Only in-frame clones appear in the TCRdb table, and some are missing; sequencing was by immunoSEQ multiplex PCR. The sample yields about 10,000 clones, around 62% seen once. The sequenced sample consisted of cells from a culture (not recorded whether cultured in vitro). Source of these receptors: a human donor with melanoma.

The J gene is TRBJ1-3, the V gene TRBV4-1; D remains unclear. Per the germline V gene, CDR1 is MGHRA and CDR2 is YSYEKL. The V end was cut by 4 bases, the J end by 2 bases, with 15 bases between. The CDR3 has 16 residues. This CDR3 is CASSPYYEGTGNTIYF. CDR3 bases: TGCGCCAGCAGCCCCTACTATGAAGGGACTGGAAACACCATATATTTT.

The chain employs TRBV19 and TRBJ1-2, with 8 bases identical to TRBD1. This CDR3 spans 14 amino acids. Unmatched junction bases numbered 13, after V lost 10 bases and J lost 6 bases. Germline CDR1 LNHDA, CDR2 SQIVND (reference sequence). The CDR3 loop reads CATRNRGGEDGYTF. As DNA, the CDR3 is TGTGCCACCCGGAACAGGGGGGGTGAGGATGGCTACACCTTC.

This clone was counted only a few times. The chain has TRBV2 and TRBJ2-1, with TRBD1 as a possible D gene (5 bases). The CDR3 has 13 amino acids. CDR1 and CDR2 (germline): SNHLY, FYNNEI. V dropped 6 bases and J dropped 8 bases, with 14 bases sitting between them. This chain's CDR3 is CASRGAVVDEQFF. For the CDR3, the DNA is TGTGCCAGCAGAGGGGCCGTCGTCGATGAGCAGTTCTTC.

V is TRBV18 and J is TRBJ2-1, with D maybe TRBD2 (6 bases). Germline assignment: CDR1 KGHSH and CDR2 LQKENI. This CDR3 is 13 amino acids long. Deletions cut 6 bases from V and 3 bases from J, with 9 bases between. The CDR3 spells CASSGLHYNEQFF. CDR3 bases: TGTGCCAGCTCGGGACTGCACTACAATGAGCAGTTCTTC.

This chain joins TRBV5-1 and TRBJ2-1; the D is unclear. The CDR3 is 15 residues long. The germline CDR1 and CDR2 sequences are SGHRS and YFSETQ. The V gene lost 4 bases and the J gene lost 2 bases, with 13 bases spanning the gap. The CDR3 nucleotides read TGCGCCAGCAGCCCCGAAGGGTTTCCCTACAATGAGCAGTTCTTC. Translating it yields CASSPEGFPYNEQFF.

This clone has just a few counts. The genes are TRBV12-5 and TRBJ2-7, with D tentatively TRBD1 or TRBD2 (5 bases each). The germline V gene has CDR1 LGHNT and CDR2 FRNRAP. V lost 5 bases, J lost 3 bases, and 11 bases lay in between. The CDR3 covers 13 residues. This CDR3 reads CASGQGRGYEQYF. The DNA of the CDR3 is TGTGCTAGTGGTCAGGGACGGGGCTACGAGCAGTACTTC.

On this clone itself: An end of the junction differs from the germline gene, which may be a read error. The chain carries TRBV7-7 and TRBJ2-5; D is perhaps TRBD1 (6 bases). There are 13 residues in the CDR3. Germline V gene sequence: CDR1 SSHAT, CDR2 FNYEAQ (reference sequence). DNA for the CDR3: TGTGCTAGCAGCTTAGACAGGAGAGAGACCCAGTACTTC. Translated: CASSLDRRETQYF.

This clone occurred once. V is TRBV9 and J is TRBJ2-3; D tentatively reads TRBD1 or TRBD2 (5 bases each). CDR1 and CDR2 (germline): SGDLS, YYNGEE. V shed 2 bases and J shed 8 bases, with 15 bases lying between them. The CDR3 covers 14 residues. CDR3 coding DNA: TGTGCCAGCAGCGTGGGCCAAGGGACGGGTACGCAGTATTTT. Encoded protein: CASSVGQGTGTQYF.

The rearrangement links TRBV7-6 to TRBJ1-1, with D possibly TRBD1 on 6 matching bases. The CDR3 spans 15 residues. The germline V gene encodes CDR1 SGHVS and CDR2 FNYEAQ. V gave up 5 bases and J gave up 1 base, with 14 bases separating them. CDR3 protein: CASSQGGGWNTEAFF. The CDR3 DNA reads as TGTGCCAGCAGCCAAGGGGGGGGATGGAACACTGAAGCTTTCTTT.

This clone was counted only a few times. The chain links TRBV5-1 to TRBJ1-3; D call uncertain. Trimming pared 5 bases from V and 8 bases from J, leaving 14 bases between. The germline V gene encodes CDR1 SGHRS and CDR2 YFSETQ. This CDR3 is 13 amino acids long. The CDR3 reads CASSADPGDTIYF. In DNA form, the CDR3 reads TGCGCCAGCAGTGCTGACCCTGGGGACACCATATATTTT. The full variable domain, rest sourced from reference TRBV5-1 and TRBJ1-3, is KAGVTQTPRYLIKTRGQQVTLSCSPISGHRSVSWYQQTPGQGLQFLFEYFSETQRNKGNFPGRFSGRQFSNSRSEMNVSTLELGDSALYLCASSADPGDTIYFGEGSWLTVV.

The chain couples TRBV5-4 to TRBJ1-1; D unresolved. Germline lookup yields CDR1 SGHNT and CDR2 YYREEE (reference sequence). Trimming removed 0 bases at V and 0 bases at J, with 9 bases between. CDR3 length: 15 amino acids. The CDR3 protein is CASSLAEGMNTEAFF. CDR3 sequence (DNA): TGTGCCAGCAGCTTGGCCGAGGGCATGAACACTGAAGCTTTCTTT.

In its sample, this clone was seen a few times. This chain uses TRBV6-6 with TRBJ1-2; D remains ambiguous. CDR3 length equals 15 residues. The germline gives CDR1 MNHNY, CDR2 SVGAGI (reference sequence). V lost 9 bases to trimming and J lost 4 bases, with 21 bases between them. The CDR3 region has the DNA TGTGCCAGTCGAGGAAAGGAATTTCACGGCTATGGCTACACCTTC. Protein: CASRGKEFHGYGYTF.

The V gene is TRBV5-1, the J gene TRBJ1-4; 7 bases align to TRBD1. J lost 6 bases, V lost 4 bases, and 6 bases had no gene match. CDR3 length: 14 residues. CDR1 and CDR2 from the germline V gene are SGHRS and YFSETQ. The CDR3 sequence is CASSLRGTHEKLFF. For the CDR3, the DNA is TGCGCCAGCAGCCTCAGGGGGACCCATGAAAAACTGTTTTTT.

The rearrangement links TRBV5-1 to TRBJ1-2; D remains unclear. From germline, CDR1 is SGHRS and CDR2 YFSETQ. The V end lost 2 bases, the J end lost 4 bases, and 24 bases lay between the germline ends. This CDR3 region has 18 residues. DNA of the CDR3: TGCGCCAGCAGCTTCGGATTCGCCGGCTCGACCGGAGGCTATGGCTACACCTTC. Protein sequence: CASSFGFAGSTGGYGYTF.

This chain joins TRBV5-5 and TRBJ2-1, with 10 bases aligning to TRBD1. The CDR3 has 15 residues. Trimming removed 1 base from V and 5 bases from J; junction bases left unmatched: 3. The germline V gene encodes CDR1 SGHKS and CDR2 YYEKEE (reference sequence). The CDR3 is CASSLRDRGHNEQFF. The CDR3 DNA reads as TGTGCCAGCAGCTTGAGGGACAGGGGTCACAATGAGCAGTTCTTC.

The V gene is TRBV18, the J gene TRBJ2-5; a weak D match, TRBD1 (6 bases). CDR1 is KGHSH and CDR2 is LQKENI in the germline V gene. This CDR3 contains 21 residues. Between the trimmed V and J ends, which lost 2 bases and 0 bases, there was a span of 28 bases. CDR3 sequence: CASSPSVRGPDFRLYQETQYF. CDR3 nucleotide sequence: TGTGCCAGCTCACCATCAGTCAGGGGCCCTGATTTTAGATTGTACCAAGAGACCCAGTACTTC.

In DNA form, the CDR3 reads TGTGCCAGCAGTCCCCACCTAGCGGGGGCCGACTCCCAGTACTTC. Residues: CASSPHLAGADSQYF. The V and J genes are TRBV6-5 and TRBJ2-7, with 10 bases that match TRBD2. CDR3 size: 15 residues. Germline V gene data show CDR1 as MNHEY and CDR2 as SVGAGI. Trimming took 5 bases from V and 10 from J; bases not matched to a gene: 14.

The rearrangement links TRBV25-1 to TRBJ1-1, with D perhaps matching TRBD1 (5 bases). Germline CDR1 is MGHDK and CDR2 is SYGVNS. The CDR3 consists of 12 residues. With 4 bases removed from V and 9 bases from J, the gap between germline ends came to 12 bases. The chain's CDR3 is CASSGQGQKAFF. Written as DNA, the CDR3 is TGTGCCAGCAGTGGGCAGGGCCAAAAAGCTTTCTTT.

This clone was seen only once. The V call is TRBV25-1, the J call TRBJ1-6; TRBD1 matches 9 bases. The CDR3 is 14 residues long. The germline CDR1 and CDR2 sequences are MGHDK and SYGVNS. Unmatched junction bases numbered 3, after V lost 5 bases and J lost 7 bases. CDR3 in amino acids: CASSRDRVNSPLHF. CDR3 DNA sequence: TGTGCCAGCAGTCGGGACAGGGTAAATTCACCCCTCCACTTT.

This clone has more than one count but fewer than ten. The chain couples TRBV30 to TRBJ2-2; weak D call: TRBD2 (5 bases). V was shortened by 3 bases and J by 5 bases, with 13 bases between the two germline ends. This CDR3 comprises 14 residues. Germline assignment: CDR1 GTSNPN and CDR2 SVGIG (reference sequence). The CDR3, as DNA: TGTGCCTGGAGCCTAGCTCGGTGGACCGGGGAGCTGTTTTTT. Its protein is CAWSLARWTGELFF. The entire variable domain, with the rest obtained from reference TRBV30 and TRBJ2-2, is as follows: SQTIHQWPATLVQPVGSPLSLECTVEGTSNPNLYWYRQAAGRGLQLLFYSVGIGQISSEVPQNLSASRPQDRQFILSSKKLLLSDSGFYLCAWSLARWTGELFFGEGSRLTVL.

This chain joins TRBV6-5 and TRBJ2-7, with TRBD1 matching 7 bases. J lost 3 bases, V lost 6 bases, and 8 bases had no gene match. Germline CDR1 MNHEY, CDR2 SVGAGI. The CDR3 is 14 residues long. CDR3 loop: CASRAPGQYYEQYF. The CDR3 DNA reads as TGTGCCAGCAGGGCCCCGGGACAGTACTACGAGCAGTACTTC.

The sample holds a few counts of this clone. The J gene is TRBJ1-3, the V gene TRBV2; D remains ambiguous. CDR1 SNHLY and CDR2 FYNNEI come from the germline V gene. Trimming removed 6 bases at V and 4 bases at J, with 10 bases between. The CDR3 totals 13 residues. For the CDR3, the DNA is TGTGCCAGCAGCGGCCTATTGGGAAACACCATATATTTT. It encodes CASSGLLGNTIYF. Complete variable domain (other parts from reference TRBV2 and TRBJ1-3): EPEVTQTPSHQVTQMGQEVILRCVPISNHLYFYWYRQILGQKVEFLVSFYNNEISEKSEIFDDQFSVERPDGSNFTLKIRSTKLEDSAMYFCASSGLLGNTIYFGEGSWLTVV.

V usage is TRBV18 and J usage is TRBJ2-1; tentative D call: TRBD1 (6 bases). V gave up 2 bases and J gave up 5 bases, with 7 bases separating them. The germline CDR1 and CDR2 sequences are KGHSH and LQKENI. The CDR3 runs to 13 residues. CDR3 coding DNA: TGTGCCAGCTCACCAGGGGGCCACAATGAGCAGTTCTTC. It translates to CASSPGGHNEQFF.

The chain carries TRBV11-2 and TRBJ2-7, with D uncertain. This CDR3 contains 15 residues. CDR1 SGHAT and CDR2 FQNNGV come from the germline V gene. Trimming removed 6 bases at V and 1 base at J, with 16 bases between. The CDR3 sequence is CASRYDAEASYEQYF. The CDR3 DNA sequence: TGTGCCAGCAGGTATGACGCGGAAGCTTCCTACGAGCAGTACTTC. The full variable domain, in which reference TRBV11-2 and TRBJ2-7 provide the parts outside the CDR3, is EAGVAQSPRYKIIEKRQSVAFWCNPISGHATLYWYQQILGQGPKLLIQFQNNGVVDDSQLPKDRFSAERLKGVDSTLKIQPAKLEDSAVYLCASRYDAEASYEQYFGPGTRLTVT.

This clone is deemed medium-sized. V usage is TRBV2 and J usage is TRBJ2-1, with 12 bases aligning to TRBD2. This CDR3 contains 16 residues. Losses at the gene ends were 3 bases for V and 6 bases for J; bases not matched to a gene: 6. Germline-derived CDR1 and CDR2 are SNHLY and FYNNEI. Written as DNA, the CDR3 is TGTGCCAGCAGTGACGAAGGGACTAGCGGGCGCAATGAGCAGTTCTTC. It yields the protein CASSDEGTSGRNEQFF.

As DNA, the CDR3 is TGTGCCAGCAGCTTCGGCAGATCCTACGAGCAGTACTTC. Translating gives CASSFGRSYEQYF. This chain joins TRBV7-2 and TRBJ2-7; D is ambiguous. CDR1 SGHTA and CDR2 FQGNSA come from the germline V gene. With 3 bases removed from V and 1 base from J, the gap between germline ends came to 7 bases. The CDR3 loop spans 13 amino acids.